This T cell receptor (beta chain) was sequenced during a study of post-analysis software for immune sequencing data. Findings of the study overall: Normalized Chao1 diversity was significantly reduced in patients versus controls. There were four or five TRBV segments more frequent in patients than controls, and TRBV5-6, TRBV5-1 and TRBV20-1 were among them.

This clonotype was detected only a few times. What it binds is not known. The CDR3 contains 16 residues. Germline loops: CDR1 SGHRS, CDR2 YFSETQ. Germline trimming cut 0 bases from V and 2 bases from J; bases unmatched to any gene: 8. Unique molecular identifiers were carried by the TCR beta cDNA libraries. TCRdb used MiXCR to reprocess the PCR reads, holding one entry per CDR3 protein. The sample yields 750,000 to 950,000 distinct CDR3 sequences, around 45% seen once. This TCR came from a girl aged 5 to 17 with multiple sclerosis. The sequencing sample was made of blood. The V gene is TRBV5-1, the J gene TRBJ2-7, with TRBD2 matching over 7 bases. This CDR3 is CASSLAASGEPYEQYF. CDR3 nucleotide sequence: TGCGCCAGCAGCTTGGCGGCTAGCGGAGAACCCTACGAGCAGTACTTC.